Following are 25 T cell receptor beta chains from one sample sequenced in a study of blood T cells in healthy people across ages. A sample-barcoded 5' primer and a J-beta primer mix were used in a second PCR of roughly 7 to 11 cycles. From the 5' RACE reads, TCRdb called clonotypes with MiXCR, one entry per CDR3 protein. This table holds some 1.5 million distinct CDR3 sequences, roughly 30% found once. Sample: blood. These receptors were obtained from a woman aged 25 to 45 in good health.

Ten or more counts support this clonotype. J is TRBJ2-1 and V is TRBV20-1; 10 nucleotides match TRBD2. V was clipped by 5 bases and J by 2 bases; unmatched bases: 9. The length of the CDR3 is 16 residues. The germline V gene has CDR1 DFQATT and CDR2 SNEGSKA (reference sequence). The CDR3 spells CSAGTSGRAPYNEQFF. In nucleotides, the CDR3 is TGCAGTGCTGGTACCAGCGGGAGGGCCCCCTACAATGAGCAGTTCTTC.

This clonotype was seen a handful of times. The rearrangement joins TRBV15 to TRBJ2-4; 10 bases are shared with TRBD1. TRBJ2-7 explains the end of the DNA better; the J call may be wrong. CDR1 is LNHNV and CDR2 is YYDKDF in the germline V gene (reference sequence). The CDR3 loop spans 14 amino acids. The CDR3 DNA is TGTGCCACCAGCACCCGGACAGGGGGAAGCGAGCAGTACTTC. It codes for CATSTRTGGSEQYF.

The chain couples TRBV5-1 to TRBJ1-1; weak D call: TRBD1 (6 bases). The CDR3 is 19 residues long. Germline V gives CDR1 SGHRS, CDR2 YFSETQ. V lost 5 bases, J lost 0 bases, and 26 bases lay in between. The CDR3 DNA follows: TGCGCCAGCAGAGGCGGGCAAAAGACAGGTCCAGAGGTGAACACTGAAGCTTTCTTT. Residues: CASRGGQKTGPEVNTEAFF.

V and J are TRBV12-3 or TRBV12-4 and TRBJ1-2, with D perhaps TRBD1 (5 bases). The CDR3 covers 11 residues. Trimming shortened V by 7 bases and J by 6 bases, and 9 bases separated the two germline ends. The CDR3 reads CASMGGNGYTF. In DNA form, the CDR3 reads TGTGCCAGCATGGGGGGAAATGGCTACACCTTC.

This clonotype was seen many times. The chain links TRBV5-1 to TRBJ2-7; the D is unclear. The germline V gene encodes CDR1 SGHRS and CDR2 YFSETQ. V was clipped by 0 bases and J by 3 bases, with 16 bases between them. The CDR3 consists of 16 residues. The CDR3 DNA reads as TGCGCCAGCAGCTTGGGCTCCGTGTTGGGCAGCTACGAGCAGTACTTC. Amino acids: CASSLGSVLGSYEQYF.

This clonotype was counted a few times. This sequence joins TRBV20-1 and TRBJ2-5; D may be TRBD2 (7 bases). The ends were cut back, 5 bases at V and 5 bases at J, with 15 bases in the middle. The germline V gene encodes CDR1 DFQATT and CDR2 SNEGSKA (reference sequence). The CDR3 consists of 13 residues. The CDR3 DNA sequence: TGCAGTGCTGGGGGCGGGGGTGAGGAGACCCAGTACTTC. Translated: CSAGGGGEETQYF.

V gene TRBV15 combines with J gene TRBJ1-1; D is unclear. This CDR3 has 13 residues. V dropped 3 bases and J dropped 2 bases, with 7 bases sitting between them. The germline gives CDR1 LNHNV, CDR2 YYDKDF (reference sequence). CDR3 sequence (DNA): TGTGCCACCAGCAGGGAAACAAACACTGAAGCTTTCTTT. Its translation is CATSRETNTEAFF. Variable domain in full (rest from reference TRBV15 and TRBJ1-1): DAMVIQNPRYQVTQFGKPVTLSCSQTLNHNVMYWYQQKSSQAPKLLFHYYDKDFNNEADTPDNFQSRRPNTSFCFLDIRSPGLGDTAMYLCATSRETNTEAFFGQGTRLTVV.

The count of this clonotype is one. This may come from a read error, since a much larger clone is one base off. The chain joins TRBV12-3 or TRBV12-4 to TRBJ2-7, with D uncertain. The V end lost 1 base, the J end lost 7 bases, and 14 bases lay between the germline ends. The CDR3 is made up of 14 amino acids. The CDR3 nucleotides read TGTGCCAGCAGTTTAGGTTACAAATACAATGAGCAGTACTTC. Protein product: CASSLGYKYNEQYF.

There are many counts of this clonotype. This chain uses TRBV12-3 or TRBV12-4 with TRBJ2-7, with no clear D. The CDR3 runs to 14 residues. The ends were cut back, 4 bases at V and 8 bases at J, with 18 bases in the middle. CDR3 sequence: CASSSGPLTMKQYF. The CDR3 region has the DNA TGTGCCAGCAGTTCCGGCCCACTCACGATGAAGCAGTACTTC.

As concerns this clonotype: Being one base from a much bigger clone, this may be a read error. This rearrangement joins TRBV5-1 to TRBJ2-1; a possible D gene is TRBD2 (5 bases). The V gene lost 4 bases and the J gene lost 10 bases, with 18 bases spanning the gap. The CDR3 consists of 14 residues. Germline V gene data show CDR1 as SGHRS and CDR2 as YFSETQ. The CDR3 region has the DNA TGCGCCAGCAGCGCCGAGAGGGCCCCGGAAGAGCAGTTCTTC. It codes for CASSAERAPEEQFF.

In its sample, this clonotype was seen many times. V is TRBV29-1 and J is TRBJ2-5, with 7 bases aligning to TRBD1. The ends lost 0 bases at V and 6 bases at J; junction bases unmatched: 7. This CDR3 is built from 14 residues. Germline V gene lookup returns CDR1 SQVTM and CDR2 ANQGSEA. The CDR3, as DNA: TGCAGCGTTGAAGACCGGACAGGTCAACAGACCCAGTACTTC. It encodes CSVEDRTGQQTQYF.

CDR3 sequence: CASILGQGILGETQYF. CDR3 nucleotide sequence: TGTGCCAGCATCTTAGGACAGGGCATACTCGGGGAGACCCAGTACTTC. The V gene is TRBV6-6, the J gene TRBJ2-5; 8 nucleotides line up with TRBD1. The trim removed 7 bases at V and 5 bases at J, leaving 15 bases unmatched. The CDR3 is made up of 16 amino acids. Germline V gives CDR1 MNHNY, CDR2 SVGAGI (reference sequence).

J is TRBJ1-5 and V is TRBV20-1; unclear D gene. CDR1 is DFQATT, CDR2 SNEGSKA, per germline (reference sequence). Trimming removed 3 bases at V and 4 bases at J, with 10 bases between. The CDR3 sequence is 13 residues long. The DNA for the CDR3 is TGCAGTGCTAGCCCGGCGATTAATCAGCCCCAGCATTTT. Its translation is CSASPAINQPQHF.

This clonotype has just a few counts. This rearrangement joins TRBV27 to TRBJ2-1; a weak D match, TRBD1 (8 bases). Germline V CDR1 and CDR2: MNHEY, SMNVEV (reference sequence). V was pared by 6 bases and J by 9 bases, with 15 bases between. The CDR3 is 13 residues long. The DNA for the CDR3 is TGTGCCAGCAGGTACAGGGGGGGTCTTGAGCAGTTCTTC. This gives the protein CASRYRGGLEQFF.

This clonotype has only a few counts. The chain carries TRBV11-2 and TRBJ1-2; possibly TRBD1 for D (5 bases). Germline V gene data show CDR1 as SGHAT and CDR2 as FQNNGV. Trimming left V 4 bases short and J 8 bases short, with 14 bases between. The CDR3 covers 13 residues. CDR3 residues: CASSWGGLGGYTF. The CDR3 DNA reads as TGTGCCAGCAGCTGGGGGGGATTGGGAGGCTACACCTTC.

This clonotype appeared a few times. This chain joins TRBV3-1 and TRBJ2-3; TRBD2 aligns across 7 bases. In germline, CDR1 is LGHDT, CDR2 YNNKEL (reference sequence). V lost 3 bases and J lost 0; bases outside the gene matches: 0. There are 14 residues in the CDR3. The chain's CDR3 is CASSHGGSTDTQYF. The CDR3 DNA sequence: TGTGCCAGCAGCCACGGGGGGAGCACAGATACGCAGTATTTT.

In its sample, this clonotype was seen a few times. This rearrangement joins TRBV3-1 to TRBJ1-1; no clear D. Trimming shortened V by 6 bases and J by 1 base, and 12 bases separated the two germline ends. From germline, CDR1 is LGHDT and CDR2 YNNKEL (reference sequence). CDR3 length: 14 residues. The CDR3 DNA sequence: TGTGCCAGCAGTCCAAACCGTCCGAACACTGAAGCTTTCTTT. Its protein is CASSPNRPNTEAFF. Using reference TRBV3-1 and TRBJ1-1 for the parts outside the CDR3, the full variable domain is DTAVSQTPKYLVTQMGNDKSIKCEQNLGHDTMYWYKQDSKKFLKIMFSYNNKELIINETVPNRFSPKSPDKAHLNLHINSLELGDSAVYFCASSPNRPNTEAFFGQGTRLTVV.

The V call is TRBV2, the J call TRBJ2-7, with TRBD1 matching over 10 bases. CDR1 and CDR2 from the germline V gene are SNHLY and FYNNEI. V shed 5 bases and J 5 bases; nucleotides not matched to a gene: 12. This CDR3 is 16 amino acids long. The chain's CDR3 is CASSSSRRDRGHEQYF. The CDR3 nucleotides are TGTGCCAGCAGTTCTTCTCGGCGGGACAGGGGCCACGAGCAGTACTTC. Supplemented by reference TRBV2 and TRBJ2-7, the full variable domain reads EPEVTQTPSHQVTQMGQEVILRCVPISNHLYFYWYRQILGQKVEFLVSFYNNEISEKSEIFDDQFSVERPDGSNFTLKIRSTKLEDSAMYFCASSSSRRDRGHEQYFGPGTRLTVT.

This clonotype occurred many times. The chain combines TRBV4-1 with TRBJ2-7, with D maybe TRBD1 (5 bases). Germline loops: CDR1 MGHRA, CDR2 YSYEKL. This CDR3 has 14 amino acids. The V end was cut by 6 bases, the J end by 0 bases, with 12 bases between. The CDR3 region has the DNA TGCGCCAGCAGAGGACAACAAGCCTCCTACGAGCAGTACTTC. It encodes CASRGQQASYEQYF.

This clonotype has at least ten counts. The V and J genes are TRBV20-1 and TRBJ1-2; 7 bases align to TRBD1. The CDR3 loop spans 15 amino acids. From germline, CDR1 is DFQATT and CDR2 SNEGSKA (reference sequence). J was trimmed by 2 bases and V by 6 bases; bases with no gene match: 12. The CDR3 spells CSAETGQLSNYGYTF. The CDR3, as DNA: TGCAGTGCCGAGACGGGACAGCTCTCCAACTATGGCTACACCTTC.

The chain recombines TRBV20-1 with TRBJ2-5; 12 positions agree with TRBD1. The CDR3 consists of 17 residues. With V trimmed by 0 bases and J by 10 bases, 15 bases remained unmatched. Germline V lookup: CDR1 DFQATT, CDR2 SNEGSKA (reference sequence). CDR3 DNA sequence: TGCAGTGCTAGAGATTCCCTTCGGGACAGGGGGCTCCAGGACCAGTACTTC. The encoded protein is CSARDSLRDRGLQDQYF.

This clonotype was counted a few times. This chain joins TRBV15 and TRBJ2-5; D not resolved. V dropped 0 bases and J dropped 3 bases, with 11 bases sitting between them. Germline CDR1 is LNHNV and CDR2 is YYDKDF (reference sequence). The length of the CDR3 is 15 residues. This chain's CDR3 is CATSRDHGTKETQYF. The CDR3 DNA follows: TGTGCCACCAGCAGAGATCATGGTACTAAAGAGACCCAGTACTTC.

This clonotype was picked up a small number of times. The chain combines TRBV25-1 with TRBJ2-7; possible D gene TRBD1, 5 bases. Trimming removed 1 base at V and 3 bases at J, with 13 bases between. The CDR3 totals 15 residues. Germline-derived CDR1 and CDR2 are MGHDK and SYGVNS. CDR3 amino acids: CASSESGYAIYEQYF. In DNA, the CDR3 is TGTGCCAGCAGTGAATCAGGGTACGCTATCTACGAGCAGTACTTC.

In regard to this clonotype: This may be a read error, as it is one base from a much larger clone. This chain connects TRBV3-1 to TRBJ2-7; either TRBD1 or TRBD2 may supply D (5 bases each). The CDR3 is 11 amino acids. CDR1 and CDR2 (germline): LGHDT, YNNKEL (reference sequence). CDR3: CASSHRDERYF. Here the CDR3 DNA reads TGTGCCAGCAGCCACAGGGACGAGCGGTACTTC.

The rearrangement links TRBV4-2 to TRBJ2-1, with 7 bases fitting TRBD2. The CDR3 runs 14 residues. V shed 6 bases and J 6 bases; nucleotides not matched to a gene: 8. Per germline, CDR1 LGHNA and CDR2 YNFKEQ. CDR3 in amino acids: CASSPEPSGNEQFF. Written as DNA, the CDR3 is TGTGCCAGCAGTCCGGAACCTAGCGGCAATGAGCAGTTCTTC.